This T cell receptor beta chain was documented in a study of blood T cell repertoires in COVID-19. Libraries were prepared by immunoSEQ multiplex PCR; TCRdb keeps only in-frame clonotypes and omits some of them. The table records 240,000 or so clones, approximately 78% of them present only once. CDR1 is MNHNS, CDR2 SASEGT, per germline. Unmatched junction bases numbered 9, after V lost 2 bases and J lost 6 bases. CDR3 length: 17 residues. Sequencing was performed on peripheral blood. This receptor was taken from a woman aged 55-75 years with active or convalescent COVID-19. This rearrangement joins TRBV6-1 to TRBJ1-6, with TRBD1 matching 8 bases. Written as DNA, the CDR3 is TGTGCCAGCAGTGAAACAGGGGGGTCGTTCGGTAATTCACCCCTCCACTTT. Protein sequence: CASSETGGSFGNSPLHF.